These T cell receptor beta chains were read from a single sample in a study of T cells in Graves' hyperthyroidism and ophthalmopathy. TCRdb independently ran MiXCR on the multiplex PCR reads; one entry per CDR3 protein. The sample has about 620,000 distinct CDR3 sequences, roughly 15% seen once. Material: blood. Every receptor here comes from a woman in her twenties or thirties with Graves' hyperthyroidism. The CDR3 runs from the conserved cysteine through the conserved F or W. The order of the fields is J gene, D gene, V gene, clone size, CDR3 protein, CDR3 DNA. A D gene is named only where the DNA matches it firmly. Only some rows state a clone size, as once, few, many or a class for expanded clones.

>TRBJ2-5|TRBD2|TRBV6-1|few
CASSSSGRPRETQYF
TGTGCCAGCAGTTCTAGCGGGAGGCCGCGAGAGACCCAGTACTTC
>TRBJ2-1|.|TRBV7-6|many
CASSLLVTIFPNEQFF
TGTGCCAGCAGCTTACTGGTCACTATCTTTCCTAATGAGCAGTTCTTC
>TRBJ1-1|.|TRBV20-1|.
CSAPLSTMMSTEAFF
TGCAGTGCTCCCCTTTCGACGATGATGAGCACTGAAGCTTTCTTT
>TRBJ2-2|.|TRBV19|once
CASTTGSGELFF
TGTGCCAGTACCACGGGGTCCGGGGAGCTGTTTTTT
>TRBJ2-3|.|TRBV9|.
CASSVVSGVTDTQYF
TGTGCCAGCAGCGTAGTTTCGGGAGTTACAGATACGCAGTATTTT
>TRBJ1-2|.|TRBV11-2|many
CASSSLNRVSGYTF
TGTGCCAGCAGCTCTTTAAACAGGGTTTCTGGCTACACCTTC
>TRBJ2-3|.|TRBV10-3|few
CAIRSGTGSADTQYF
TGTGCCATCAGGAGCGGGACAGGTTCAGCAGATACGCAGTATTTT
>TRBJ2-7|TRBD2|TRBV27|many
CASSLAGEMYEQYF
TGTGCCAGCAGTTTAGCGGGAGAGATGTACGAGCAGTACTTC
>TRBJ2-5|TRBD1|TRBV12-3/TRBV12-4|many
CASSCPAAGTGETQYF
TGTGCCAGCAGTTGCCCCGCCGCCGGGACAGGGGAGACCCAGTACTTC
>TRBJ2-1|TRBD1|TRBV11-3|many
CASSLRDRGHNEQFF
TGTGCCAGCAGCTTACGGGACAGGGGGCACAATGAGCAGTTCTTC
>TRBJ1-1|TRBD1|TRBV7-3|few
CASSPTRDRNTEAFF
TGTGCCAGCAGCCCTACCCGGGACAGGAACACTGAAGCTTTCTTT
>TRBJ2-3|.|TRBV28|many
CASSSRAPVETDTQYF
TGTGCCAGCAGTTCTCGGGCCCCGGTGGAAACAGATACGCAGTATTTT
>TRBJ2-3|.|TRBV20-1|.
CSARTFGLATDTQYF
TGCAGTGCTAGAACGTTTGGGCTAGCCACAGATACGCAGTATTTT
>TRBJ2-1|TRBD1|TRBV19|few
CANSAPGQGAYNEQFF
TGTGCCAATAGTGCCCCGGGACAGGGGGCCTACAATGAGCAGTTCTTC
>TRBJ2-2|.|TRBV2|many
CASNVAGELFF
TGTGCCAGCAACGTAGCCGGGGAGCTGTTTTTT
>TRBJ2-7|TRBD2|TRBV28|many
CASSFRGRGAYEQYF
TGTGCCAGCAGTTTCCGTGGGCGGGGGGCCTACGAGCAGTACTTC
>TRBJ2-5|TRBD2|TRBV2|many
CASKEREVQETQYF
TGTGCCAGCAAAGAGCGGGAGGTGCAAGAGACCCAGTACTTC
>TRBJ2-5|.|TRBV3-1|few
CASSQDLPMSSEGQYF
TGTGCCAGCAGCCAAGATCTCCCAATGTCTAGCGAGGGCCAGTACTTC
>TRBJ2-3|TRBD2|TRBV6-1|few
CATRSGSTQYF
TGTGCCACAAGGAGCGGGAGTACGCAGTATTTT
>TRBJ1-5|.|TRBV9|.
CASSAHTNQPQHF
TGTGCCAGCAGCGCCCACACCAATCAGCCCCAGCATTTT
>TRBJ1-3|.|TRBV28|.
CASSLRVSGGNIIYF
TGTGCCAGCAGTTTAAGGGTGAGCGGTGGAAACATCATATATTTT
>TRBJ1-6|TRBD1|TRBV6-1|many
CASSEGQGNSPLHF
TGTGCCAGCAGTGAGGGACAGGGGAATTCACCCCTCCACTTT
>TRBJ1-5|.|TRBV2|many
CASSGVWDQPQHF
TGTGCCAGCAGTGGCGTATGGGATCAGCCCCAGCATTTT
>TRBJ2-7|TRBD2|TRBV7-2|.
CASSGGGGGRYEQYF
TGTGCCAGCAGCGGGGGGGGGGGAGGGAGGTACGAGCAGTACTTC
>TRBJ1-1|TRBD1|TRBV2|many
CASSEARGTGAFF
TGTGCCAGCAGTGAAGCTCGTGGGACAGGCGCTTTCTTT
>TRBJ2-5|TRBD2|TRBV20-1|few
CSASRTSGRGWTQYF
TGCAGTGCTAGCCGGACTAGCGGGAGAGGTTGGACCCAGTACTTC
>TRBJ1-3|.|TRBV28|many
CASSVLTGYSGNTIYF
TGTGCCAGCAGTGTCCTGACAGGTTACTCTGGAAACACCATATATTTT
>TRBJ1-1|.|TRBV4-3|few
CASSQVVAKFNTEAFF
TGCGCCAGCAGCCAAGTCGTCGCCAAATTTAACACTGAAGCTTTCTTT
>TRBJ2-7|.|TRBV6-6|many
CASSYSRTSYEQYF
TGTGCCAGCAGTTACTCCCGGACAAGCTACGAGCAGTACTTC
>TRBJ2-7|TRBD1|TRBV12-3/TRBV12-4|.
CASSFQKGGAYEQYF
TGTGCCAGCAGTTTCCAAAAAGGGGGCGCGTACGAGCAGTACTTC
>TRBJ1-2|.|TRBV29-1|many
CSVVGGLRYGYTF
TGCAGCGTTGTTGGGGGGCTAAGATATGGCTACACCTTC
>TRBJ2-1|TRBD2|TRBV10-1|.
CARKHLGLAGDYEQFF
TGCGCCCGCAAACACTTGGGACTAGCGGGAGATTATGAGCAGTTCTTC
>TRBJ2-7|.|TRBV20-1|.
CSARNPSGTTYEQYF
TGCAGTGCTAGAAACCCCTCCGGGACGACCTACGAGCAGTACTTC
>TRBJ2-1|TRBD1|TRBV6-6|many
CASSYTYRGNNEQFF
TGTGCCAGCAGTTACACCTACAGGGGAAACAATGAGCAGTTCTTC
>TRBJ1-5|.|TRBV29-1|many
CSVRAGLNQPQHF
TGCAGCGTGCGGGCAGGTCTTAATCAGCCCCAGCATTTT
>TRBJ1-4|.|TRBV28|many
CASSSDGLNEKLFF
TGTGCCAGCAGTTCGGACGGACTAAATGAAAAACTGTTTTTT
>TRBJ2-7|TRBD1|TRBV6-1|many
CASIQGAIPDEQYF
TGTGCCAGCATTCAGGGGGCGATCCCCGACGAGCAGTACTTC
>TRBJ1-4|TRBD1|TRBV28|many
CASSLPGTGDGKLFF
TGTGCCAGCAGTTTACCCGGGACAGGGGACGGAAAACTGTTTTTT
>TRBJ2-2|.|TRBV5-1|.
CASSLEVRELFF
TGCGCCAGCAGCCTAGAGGTTAGGGAGCTGTTTTTT
>TRBJ2-7|.|TRBV4-2|.
CASSASRGSYEQYF
TGTGCCAGCAGCGCCAGCAGGGGTTCCTACGAGCAGTACTTC
>TRBJ2-3|.|TRBV5-8|.
CASSLKEAPDTQYF
TGTGCCAGCAGCTTGAAAGAGGCCCCAGATACGCAGTATTTT
>TRBJ2-7|TRBD2|TRBV28|many
CASSPGTSGSCEQYF
TGTGCCAGCAGTCCTGGGACTAGCGGGAGTTGCGAGCAGTACTTC
>TRBJ1-1|TRBD1|TRBV7-9|.
CASSLKIRDRGGVNTEAFF
TGTGCCAGCAGCTTAAAGATACGGGACAGGGGTGGAGTGAACACTGAAGCTTTCTTT
>TRBJ2-5|.|TRBV7-2|many
CASSPQSRETQYF
TGTGCCAGCAGCCCCCAATCGAGGGAGACCCAGTACTTC
>TRBJ2-5|TRBD2|TRBV13|.
CASSRRRGGRETQYF
TGTGCCAGCAGCCGGAGAAGGGGCGGGAGAGAGACCCAGTACTTC
>TRBJ2-7|.|TRBV12-3/TRBV12-4|many
CASSFASYEQYF
TGTGCCAGCAGTTTTGCCAGCTACGAGCAGTACTTC
>TRBJ2-1|TRBD2|TRBV28|many
CASSLWGRGNEQFF
TGTGCCAGCAGTTTATGGGGGAGGGGCAATGAGCAGTTCTTC
>TRBJ2-3|.|TRBV11-2|many
CASSFTSEAADTQYF
TGTGCCAGCAGCTTCACGAGCGAGGCTGCAGATACGCAGTATTTT
>TRBJ1-5|TRBD1|TRBV7-9|.
CASSAPGTVNQPQHF
TGTGCCAGCAGCGCGCCGGGGACAGTTAATCAGCCCCAGCATTTT
>TRBJ1-1|.|TRBV30|many
CAWSPRNEAFF
TGTGCCTGGAGTCCTCGGAATGAAGCTTTCTTT
>TRBJ2-7|.|TRBV20-1|many
CSARDGGSSYEQYF
TGCAGTGCTAGAGACGGCGGGTCCTCCTACGAGCAGTACTTC
>TRBJ2-1|.|TRBV9|few
CASSVDLDIYNEQFF
TGTGCCAGCAGCGTAGACCTCGATATCTACAATGAGCAGTTCTTC
>TRBJ1-1|TRBD1|TRBV5-6|many
CASRETGRLTEAFF
TGTGCCAGCAGGGAGACAGGGCGGCTAACTGAAGCTTTCTTT
>TRBJ2-2|TRBD2|TRBV5-1|.
CASSLTSGSVNGELFF
TGCGCCAGCAGCTTGACTAGCGGGAGTGTCAACGGGGAGCTGTTTTTT